This T cell receptor (beta chain) is drawn from a study of OX40 agonist ivuxolimab in advanced cancers. Study summary: Dosing consisted of intravenous ivuxolimab at 0.01 to 10 mg/kg every 2 weeks.

This table comes from immunoSEQ multiplex PCR, and its TCRdb copy is limited to in-frame clones, with some not included. This sample has roughly 93,000 clones, with less than 95% found just once. The CDR3 has 15 amino acids. Trimming removed 5 bases from V and 0 bases from J, with 11 bases in between. Germline V gene lookup returns CDR1 SGHAT and CDR2 FQNNGV. The chain is built from TRBV11-2 and TRBJ2-4, with D possibly being TRBD1 (6 bases). The receptor's source is an adult with an advanced solid tumor such as melanoma, head and neck, liver or kidney cancer. Sequenced material: CD4+ or CD8+ T cells sorted from blood, taken in a trial of the OX40 agonist ivuxolimab. The CDR3 nucleotides are TGTGCCAGCAGCACCCCAGGGGTAGCCAAAAACATTCAGTACTTC. Protein sequence: CASSTPGVAKNIQYF. The full variable domain, in which reference TRBV11-2 and TRBJ2-4 provide the parts outside the CDR3, is EAGVAQSPRYKIIEKRQSVAFWCNPISGHATLYWYQQILGQGPKLLIQFQNNGVVDDSQLPKDRFSAERLKGVDSTLKIQPAKLEDSAVYLCASSTPGVAKNIQYFGAGTRLSVL.